The entry that follows covers one TCR beta chain sequence. Its antigen is not known. This specimen belongs to a study of T cell responses to AZD1222 COVID-19 vaccine. As for the study in general: Some second doses came at about 4 weeks and others at about 12 weeks; these were pooled.

Points from the study as a whole: At study baseline, merely about 6 AZD1222 recipients were seropositive. Donors were chiefly white British, with a greater number of females, and clonal diversity was perhaps underestimated.

There are 14 residues in the CDR3. Germline V gene sequence: CDR1 ENHRY, CDR2 SYGVKD. After removal of 6 bases from V and 3 bases from J, the junction contained 4 bases not matched to a gene. Method: immunoSEQ multiplex PCR; TCRdb's copy keeps in-frame clones and lacks some. The sample consists of over 65,000 clones, roughly nine tenths of them appearing once. The receptor comes from an adult in good health. The rearrangement uses TRBV10-3 and TRBJ2-7, with 11 nucleotides matching TRBD1. Specimen: peripheral blood, collected on day 0 of AZD1222 vaccination. CDR3 in amino acids: CAISGTGGGYEQYF. The CDR3 DNA sequence: TGTGCCATCAGCGGGACAGGGGGTGGCTACGAGCAGTACTTC.